This entry describes one T cell receptor (beta chain). Per germline, CDR1 MNHEY and CDR2 SVGAGI. The CDR3 totals 16 residues. Trimming at V came to 0 bases and at J to 2 bases, leaving 7 bases not matched to a gene. This record belongs to a study of cytomegalovirus exposure and HLA in healthy donors. Repertoires were generated with immunoSEQ multiplex PCR, while TCRdb's copy carries only in-frame clones and drops some. The sample lists approximately 300,000 clones, 86% occurring once. The sample was PBMCs. The chain uses TRBV6-5 and TRBJ2-7, with TRBD2 identical over 7 bases. The clonotype was recovered from a young woman in good health and CMV-seronegative. The CDR3 DNA follows: TGTGCCAGCAGTTACTCGAGAGGACTAGAAGCCTACGAGCAGTACTTC. Translating gives CASSYSRGLEAYEQYF.